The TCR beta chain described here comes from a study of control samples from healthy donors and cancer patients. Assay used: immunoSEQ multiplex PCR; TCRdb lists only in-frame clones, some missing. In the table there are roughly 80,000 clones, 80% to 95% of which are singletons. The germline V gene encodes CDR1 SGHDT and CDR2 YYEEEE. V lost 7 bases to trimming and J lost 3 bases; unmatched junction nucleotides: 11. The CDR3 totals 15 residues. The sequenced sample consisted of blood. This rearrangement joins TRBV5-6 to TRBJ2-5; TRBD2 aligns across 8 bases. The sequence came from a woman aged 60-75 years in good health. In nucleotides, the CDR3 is TGTGCCAGCTTCCGCCTCTGGCGGGAGGAAGAGACCCAGTACTTC. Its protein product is CASFRLWREEETQYF.